These 23 T cell receptor beta chains were sequenced from one sample in a study of radiation and T cells in renal cell carcinoma. Generated by immunoSEQ multiplex PCR, the TCRdb table keeps only in-frame clones and is missing some. The profile shows roughly 14,000 clones, 55% to 60% of them singletons. The treatment here: treatment-naive control, cytoreductive nephrectomy. The material sequenced was tumor tissue, taken from a patient whose treatment was nephrectomy without radiotherapy. The receptors originated from a man between 45 and 60 years old with renal cell carcinoma.

This chain links TRBV19 with TRBJ1-2; D ambiguous. The CDR3 runs 13 residues. Germline lookup yields CDR1 LNHDA and CDR2 SQIVND (reference sequence). V lost 2 bases to trimming and J lost 2 bases, with 6 bases between them. As DNA, the CDR3 is TGTGCCAGTAGTATATCAGACAACTATGGCTACACCTTC. Protein sequence: CASSISDNYGYTF.

V is TRBV2 and J is TRBJ2-7; the D is unclear. Germline CDR1 SNHLY, CDR2 FYNNEI. The CDR3 is made up of 15 amino acids. The ends were cut back, 4 bases at V and 3 bases at J, with 16 bases in the middle. The CDR3 DNA sequence: TGTGCCAGCAGTGTAGGAGAAACTCCCTACTACGAGCAGTACTTC. This encodes CASSVGETPYYEQYF.

In regard to this clone: A read error may account for a junction end that differs from germline. The chain's CDR3 is CASRLGQSTTGELFF. For the CDR3, the DNA is TGTGCCAGCAGATTAGGACAGTCTACCACCGGGGAGCTGTTTTTT. This chain links TRBV7-9 with TRBJ2-2; TRBD1 is a possible D gene (6 bases). Germline V gene sequence: CDR1 SEHNR, CDR2 FQNEAQ (reference sequence). The length of the CDR3 is 15 residues.

This chain links TRBV21-1 with TRBJ2-7; the DNA was not compared with TRBD1, the D call given in the table. TRBV21-1 has pseudogene status. This CDR3 has 14 amino acids. Written as DNA, the CDR3 is TGTGCCAGCAGCAAAGTCGTCCAGGCCCGAGAGCAGTACTTC. Its translation is CASSKVVQAREQYF.

This clone was seen only a few times. The chain has TRBV10-2 and TRBJ1-1; 8 bases agree with TRBD1. Germline CDR1 reads WSHSY; CDR2 reads SAAADI. The CDR3 contains 13 residues. V was pared by 6 bases and J by 3 bases, with 3 bases of the junction left unmatched. The CDR3: CASRDRGYTEAFF. The CDR3 nucleotides are TGCGCCAGCAGAGACAGGGGTTACACTGAAGCTTTCTTT.

This clone is categorized as medium-sized. The V call is TRBV5-4, the J call TRBJ1-2, with no clear D. Germline loops: CDR1 SGHNT, CDR2 YYREEE (reference sequence). V was cut by 5 bases and J by 4 bases, with 15 bases left in between. The CDR3 extends over 14 amino acids. The CDR3 here is CASSPGPNGYGYTF. The CDR3 DNA is TGTGCCAGCAGTCCCGGGCCCAACGGCTATGGCTACACCTTC.

In its sample, this clone is medium-sized. At the DNA level, this CDR3 is encoded by other sequences in the same sample as well. This sequence joins TRBV7-6 and TRBJ2-1, with D possibly called TRBD1 or TRBD2 (5 bases each). The CDR3 sequence is 15 residues long. The V end was cut by 0 bases, the J end by 7 bases, with 13 bases between. Germline V gene sequence: CDR1 SGHVS, CDR2 FNYEAQ. The CDR3 bases are TGTGCCAGCAGCTTAGCACTAGGGGCCCCAAATGAGCAGTTCTTC. This codes for CASSLALGAPNEQFF.

This clone has more than one count but fewer than ten. This chain connects TRBV21-1 to TRBJ2-1. TRBV21-1 is an annotated pseudogene. This CDR3 contains 14 residues. CDR3 loop: CASSKASTYNEQFF. The CDR3 DNA sequence: TGTGCCAGCAGCAAAGCGTCGACCTACAATGAGCAGTTCTTC.

By sample fraction, this clone is medium-sized. The genes are TRBV11-2 and TRBJ2-7; D is unresolved. Germline CDR1 reads SGHAT; CDR2 reads FQNNGV. The V end was cut by 5 bases, the J end by 2 bases, with 13 bases between. This CDR3 has 14 amino acids. This chain's CDR3 is CASSVLAVAYEQYF. The CDR3 nucleotides read TGTGCCAGCAGCGTCTTGGCAGTTGCCTACGAGCAGTACTTC. The full variable domain, its missing parts supplied by reference TRBV11-2 and TRBJ2-7, is EAGVAQSPRYKIIEKRQSVAFWCNPISGHATLYWYQQILGQGPKLLIQFQNNGVVDDSQLPKDRFSAERLKGVDSTLKIQPAKLEDSAVYLCASSVLAVAYEQYFGPGTRLTVT.

The rearrangement links TRBV19 to TRBJ2-2; TRBD1 matches 8 bases. The germline V gene has CDR1 LNHDA and CDR2 SQIVND (reference sequence). Trimming took 11 bases from V and 6 from J; bases not matched to a gene: 11. The CDR3 loop spans 14 amino acids. The CDR3 loop is CASRGQGLAGELFF. CDR3 coding DNA: TGTGCCTCAAGAGGACAGGGTCTTGCCGGGGAGCTGTTTTTT.

There are a few counts of this clone. The chain uses TRBV19 and TRBJ2-1; TRBD2 matches at 14 bases. The CDR3 is made up of 19 amino acids. V lost 4 bases, J lost 5 bases, and 13 bases stayed unmatched. Germline CDR1 LNHDA, CDR2 SQIVND (reference sequence). The CDR3 DNA reads as TGTGCCAGTAGTACACTACCGGGACTAGCGGGAGATTCCCACAATGAGCAGTTCTTC. Protein: CASSTLPGLAGDSHNEQFF. Together with reference TRBV19 and TRBJ2-1, the CDR3 gives the full variable domain: DGGITQSPKYLFRKEGQNVTLSCEQNLNHDAMYWYRQDPGQGLRLIYYSQIVNDFQKGDIAEGYSVSREKKESFPLTVTSAQKNPTAFYLCASSTLPGLAGDSHNEQFFGPGTRLTVL.

J is TRBJ1-5 and V is TRBV4-1; no definite D call. Germline V lookup: CDR1 MGHRA, CDR2 YSYEKL. Trimming shortened V by 1 base and J by 0 bases, and 4 bases separated the two germline ends. This CDR3 is built from 14 residues. The CDR3, as DNA: TGCGCCAGCAGCCAAGGTTTTAGCAATCAGCCCCAGCATTTT. It specifies CASSQGFSNQPQHF.

The CDR3 sequence is CATGGGLWNEQFF. The CDR3 bases are TGTGCCACCGGGGGGGGACTTTGGAATGAGCAGTTCTTC. The J gene is TRBJ2-1, the V gene TRBV19, with 8 bases that match TRBD2. From germline, CDR1 is LNHDA and CDR2 SQIVND (reference sequence). This CDR3 region has 13 residues. V shed 10 bases, J shed 7 bases, and the junction held 9 bases outside the gene matches.

This clone was observed a handful of times. This chain links TRBV23-1 with TRBJ2-7; D might be TRBD2 (5 bases). TRBV23-1 is flagged as an ORF with uncertain function. Trimming removed 2 bases from V and 2 bases from J, with 13 bases in between. The CDR3 loop spans 15 amino acids. The CDR3 DNA is TGCGCCAGCAGTCAAACGGTTACTAGGGCCTACGAGCAGTACTTC. Translation: CASSQTVTRAYEQYF.

The chain uses TRBV28 and TRBJ1-2, with D unresolved. The CDR3 is made up of 10 amino acids. The germline V gene has CDR1 MDHEN and CDR2 SYDVKM. Deletions cut 8 bases from V and 5 bases from J, with 6 bases between. The CDR3 sequence is CASAAYGYTF. CDR3 DNA sequence: TGTGCCAGCGCGGCTTATGGCTACACCTTC.

The chain uses TRBV7-9 and TRBJ2-1; D call uncertain. Trimming removed 6 bases from V and 12 bases from J, with 12 bases in between. Germline loops: CDR1 SEHNR, CDR2 FQNEAQ (reference sequence). CDR3 length: 11 amino acids. The CDR3 here is CASSPAERQFF. The CDR3, as DNA: TGTGCCAGCAGTCCCGCAGAGCGGCAGTTCTTC.

The chain carries TRBV29-1 and TRBJ1-1, with 9 bases lining up with TRBD1. Germline V CDR1 and CDR2: SQVTM, ANQGSEA. The V and J ends lost 8 bases and 5 bases, in that order; junction bases with no gene match: 15. The CDR3 totals 15 residues. The CDR3 sequence is CSSENDRGRGTEAFF. CDR3 in DNA: TGCAGCAGCGAGAACGACAGGGGGAGAGGGACTGAAGCTTTCTTT.

The chain combines TRBV5-6 with TRBJ2-1; D gene ambiguous. The CDR3 extends over 13 amino acids. Germline lookup yields CDR1 SGHDT and CDR2 YYEEEE. V was clipped by 4 bases and J by 6 bases, with 11 bases between them. The CDR3 DNA follows: TGTGCCAGCAGCCCAGTTGGCAGCAATGAGCAGTTCTTC. Its translation: CASSPVGSNEQFF.

The chain joins TRBV27 to TRBJ2-7; 11 bases line up with TRBD1. Trimming at V came to 3 bases and at J to 4 bases, leaving 5 bases not matched to a gene. CDR3 size: 15 residues. Germline CDR1 and CDR2: MNHEY and SMNVEV (reference sequence). The CDR3 sequence is CASSFRTGGFYEQYF. DNA of the CDR3: TGTGCCAGCAGTTTCAGGACAGGGGGCTTTTACGAGCAGTACTTC.

V gene TRBV5-1 combines with J gene TRBJ2-3, with 8 bases aligning to TRBD1. The V gene end was trimmed by 3 bases and the J gene end by 2 bases; junction bases not matched to a gene: 8. The CDR3 contains 16 residues. Germline CDR1 reads SGHRS; CDR2 reads YFSETQ. For the CDR3, the DNA is TGCGCCAGCAGCTCGTGGGACAGGACGCTCACAGATACGCAGTATTTT. The encoded protein is CASSSWDRTLTDTQYF.

Sample share makes this clone medium-sized. The V and J genes are TRBV10-3 and TRBJ2-7, with TRBD1 matching over 8 bases. The CDR3 totals 15 residues. Germline V gene data show CDR1 as ENHRY and CDR2 as SYGVKD. The trim removed 2 bases at V and 1 base at J, leaving 4 bases unmatched. CDR3: CAISEPGQGSYEQYF. CDR3 sequence (DNA): TGTGCCATCAGTGAGCCTGGACAGGGTTCCTACGAGCAGTACTTC.

The CDR3 coding sequence is TGTGCCAGCAGGGGGGACGGCTACGAGCAGTACTTC. Translation: CASRGDGYEQYF. J is TRBJ2-5 and V is TRBV2, with D possibly called TRBD1 or TRBD2 (5 bases each). The last part of the DNA fits TRBJ2-7 better; the J call may be wrong. The CDR3 spans 12 residues. The V gene's germline CDR1 is SNHLY and CDR2 FYNNEI.

The CDR3 spells CASSSTSGSETQYF. CDR3 DNA: TGTGCCAGCAGCAGTACTAGCGGGAGTGAGACCCAGTACTTC. This rearrangement joins TRBV7-9 to TRBJ2-5; 11 bases are shared with TRBD2. From germline, CDR1 is SEHNR and CDR2 FQNEAQ (reference sequence). The ends lost 5 bases at V and 5 bases at J; junction bases unmatched: 4. The CDR3 runs 14 residues.